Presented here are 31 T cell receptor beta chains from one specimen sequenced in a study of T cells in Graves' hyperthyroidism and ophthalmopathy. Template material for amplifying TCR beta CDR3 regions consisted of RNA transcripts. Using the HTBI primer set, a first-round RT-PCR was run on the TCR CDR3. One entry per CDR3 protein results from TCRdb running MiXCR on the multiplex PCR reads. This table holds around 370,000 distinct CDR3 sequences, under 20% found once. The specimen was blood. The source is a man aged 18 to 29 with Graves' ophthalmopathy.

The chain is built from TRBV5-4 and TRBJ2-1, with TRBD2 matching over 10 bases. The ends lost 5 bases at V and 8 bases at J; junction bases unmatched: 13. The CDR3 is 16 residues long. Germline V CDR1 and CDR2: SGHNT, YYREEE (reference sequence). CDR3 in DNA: TGTGCCAGCAGGGGTGAGCACAGCGGGGGGGCAGATGAGCAGTTCTTC. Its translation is CASRGEHSGGADEQFF.

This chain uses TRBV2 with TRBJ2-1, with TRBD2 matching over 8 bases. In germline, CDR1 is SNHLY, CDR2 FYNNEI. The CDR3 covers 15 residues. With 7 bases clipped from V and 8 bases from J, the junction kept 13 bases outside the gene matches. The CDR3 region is CASKDPGGGIDEQFF. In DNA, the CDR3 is TGTGCCAGCAAAGACCCGGGGGGGGGGATCGATGAGCAGTTCTTC.

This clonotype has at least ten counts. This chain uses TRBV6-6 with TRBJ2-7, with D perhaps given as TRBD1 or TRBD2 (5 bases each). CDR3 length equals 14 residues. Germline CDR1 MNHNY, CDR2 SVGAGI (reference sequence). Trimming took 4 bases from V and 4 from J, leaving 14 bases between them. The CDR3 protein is CASSSGTDVYEQYF. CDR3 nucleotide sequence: TGTGCCAGCAGTTCCGGGACGGATGTTTACGAGCAGTACTTC.

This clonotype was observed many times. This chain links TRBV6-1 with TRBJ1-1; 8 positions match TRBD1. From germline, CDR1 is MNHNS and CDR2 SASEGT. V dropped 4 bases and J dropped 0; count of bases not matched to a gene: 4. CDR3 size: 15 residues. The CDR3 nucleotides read TGTGCCAGCAGTGCCCGACAGGGGCTGAACACTGAAGCTTTCTTT. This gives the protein CASSARQGLNTEAFF.

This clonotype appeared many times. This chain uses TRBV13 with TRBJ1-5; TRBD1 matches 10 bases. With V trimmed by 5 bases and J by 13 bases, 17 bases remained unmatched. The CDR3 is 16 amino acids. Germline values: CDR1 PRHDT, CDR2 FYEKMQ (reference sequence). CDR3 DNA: TGTGCCAGCAGCCTAAGTGACGGGACAGGGGACGGTACACAGCATTTT. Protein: CASSLSDGTGDGTQHF.

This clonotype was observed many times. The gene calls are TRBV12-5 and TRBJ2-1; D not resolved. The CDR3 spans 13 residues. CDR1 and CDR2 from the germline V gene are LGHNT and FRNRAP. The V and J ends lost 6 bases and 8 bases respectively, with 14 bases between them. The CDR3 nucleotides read TGTGCTAGTGGCCTACAGAATGGACATGAGCAGTTCTTC. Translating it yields CASGLQNGHEQFF.

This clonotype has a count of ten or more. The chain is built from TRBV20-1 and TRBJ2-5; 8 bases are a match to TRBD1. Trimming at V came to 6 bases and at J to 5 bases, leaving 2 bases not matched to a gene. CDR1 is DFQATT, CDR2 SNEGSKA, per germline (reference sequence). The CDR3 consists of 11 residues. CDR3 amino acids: CSARQGETQYF. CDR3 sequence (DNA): TGCAGTGCAAGACAGGGGGAGACCCAGTACTTC.

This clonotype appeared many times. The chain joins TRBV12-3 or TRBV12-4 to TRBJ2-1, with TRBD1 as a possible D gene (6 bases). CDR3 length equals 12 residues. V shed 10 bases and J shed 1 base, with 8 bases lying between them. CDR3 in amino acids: CATRGSYNEQFF. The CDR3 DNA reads TGTGCCACGAGGGGGTCCTACAATGAGCAGTTCTTC.

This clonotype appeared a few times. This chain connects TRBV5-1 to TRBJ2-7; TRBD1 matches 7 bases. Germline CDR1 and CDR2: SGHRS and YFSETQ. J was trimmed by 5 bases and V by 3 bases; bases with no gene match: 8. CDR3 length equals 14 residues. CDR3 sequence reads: CASSSGTETHEQYF. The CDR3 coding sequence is TGCGCCAGCAGCTCCGGGACAGAAACCCACGAGCAGTACTTC.

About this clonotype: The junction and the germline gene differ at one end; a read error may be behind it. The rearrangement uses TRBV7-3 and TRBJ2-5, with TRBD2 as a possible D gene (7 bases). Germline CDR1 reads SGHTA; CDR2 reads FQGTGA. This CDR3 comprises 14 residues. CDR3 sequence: CASSQEAGAETQYF. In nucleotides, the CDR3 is TGCGCCAGCAGCCAAGAGGCGGGGGCTGAGACCCAGTACTTC. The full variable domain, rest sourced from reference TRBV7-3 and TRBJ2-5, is GAGVSQTPSNKVTEKGKYVELRCDPISGHTALYWYRQSLGQGPEFLIYFQGTGAADDSGLPNDRFFAVRPEGSVSTLKIQRTERGDSAVYLCASSQEAGAETQYFGPGTRLLVL.

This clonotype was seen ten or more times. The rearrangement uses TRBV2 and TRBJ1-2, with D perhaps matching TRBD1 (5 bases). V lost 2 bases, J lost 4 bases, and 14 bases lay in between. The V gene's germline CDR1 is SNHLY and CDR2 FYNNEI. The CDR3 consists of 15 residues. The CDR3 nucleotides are TGTGCCAGCAGTGAAATCCCCCGGGGCCTCTATGGCTACACCTTC. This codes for CASSEIPRGLYGYTF.

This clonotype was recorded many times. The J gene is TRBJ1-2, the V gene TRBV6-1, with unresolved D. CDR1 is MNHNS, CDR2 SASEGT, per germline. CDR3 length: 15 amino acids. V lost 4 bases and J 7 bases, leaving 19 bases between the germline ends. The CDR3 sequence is CASSVRTEDFGGYTF. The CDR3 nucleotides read TGTGCCAGCAGTGTACGGACGGAGGACTTTGGTGGCTACACCTTC.

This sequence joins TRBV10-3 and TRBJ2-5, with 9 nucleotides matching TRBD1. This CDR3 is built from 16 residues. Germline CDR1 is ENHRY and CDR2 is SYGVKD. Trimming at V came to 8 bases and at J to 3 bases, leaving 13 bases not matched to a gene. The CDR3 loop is CAIRAVTGGLEETQYF. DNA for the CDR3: TGTGCCATCCGTGCCGTGACAGGGGGGTTAGAAGAGACCCAGTACTTC.

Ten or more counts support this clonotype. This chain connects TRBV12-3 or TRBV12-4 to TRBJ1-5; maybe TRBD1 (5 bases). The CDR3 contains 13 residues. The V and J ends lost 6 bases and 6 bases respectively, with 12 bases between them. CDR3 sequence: CASSGTFIQPQHF. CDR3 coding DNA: TGTGCCAGCAGCGGGACCTTTATTCAGCCCCAGCATTTT.

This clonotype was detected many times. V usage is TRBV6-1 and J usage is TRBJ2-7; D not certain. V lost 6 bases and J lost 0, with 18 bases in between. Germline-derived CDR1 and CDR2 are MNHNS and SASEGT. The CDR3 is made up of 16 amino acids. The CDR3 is CASSPYPSSPSYEQYF. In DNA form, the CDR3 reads TGTGCCAGCAGCCCATACCCGAGCTCCCCCTCCTACGAGCAGTACTTC.

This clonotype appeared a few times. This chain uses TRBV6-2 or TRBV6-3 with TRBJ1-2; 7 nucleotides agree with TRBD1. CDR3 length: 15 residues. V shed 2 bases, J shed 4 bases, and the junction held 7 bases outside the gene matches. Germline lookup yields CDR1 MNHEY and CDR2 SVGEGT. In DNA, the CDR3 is TGTGCCAGCAGTTACGGATCGGGACAGCTCTATGGCTACACCTTC. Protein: CASSYGSGQLYGYTF.

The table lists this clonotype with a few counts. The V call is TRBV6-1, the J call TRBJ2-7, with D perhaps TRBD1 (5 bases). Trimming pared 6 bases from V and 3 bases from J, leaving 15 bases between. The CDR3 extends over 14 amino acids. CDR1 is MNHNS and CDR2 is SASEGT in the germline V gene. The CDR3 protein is CASSQGGGIYEQYF. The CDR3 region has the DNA TGTGCCAGCAGCCAGGGCGGCGGAATCTACGAGCAGTACTTC.

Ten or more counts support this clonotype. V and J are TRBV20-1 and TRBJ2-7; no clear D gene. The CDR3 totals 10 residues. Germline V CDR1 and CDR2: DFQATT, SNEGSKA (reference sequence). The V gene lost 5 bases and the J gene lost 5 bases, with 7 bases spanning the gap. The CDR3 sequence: CSALDHEQYF. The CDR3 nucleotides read TGCAGTGCTTTAGACCACGAGCAGTACTTC.

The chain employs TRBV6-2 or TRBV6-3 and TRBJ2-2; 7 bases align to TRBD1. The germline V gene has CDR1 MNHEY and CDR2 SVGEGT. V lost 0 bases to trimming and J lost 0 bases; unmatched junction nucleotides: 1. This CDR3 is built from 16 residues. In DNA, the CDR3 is TGTGCCAGCAGTTACTCCCAGGGGGCGAACACCGGGGAGCTGTTTTTT. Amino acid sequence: CASSYSQGANTGELFF.

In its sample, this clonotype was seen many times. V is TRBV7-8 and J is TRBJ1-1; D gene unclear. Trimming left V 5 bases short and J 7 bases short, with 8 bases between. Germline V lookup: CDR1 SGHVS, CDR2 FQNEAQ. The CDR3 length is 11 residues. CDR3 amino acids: CASSKSHEAFF. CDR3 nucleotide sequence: TGTGCCAGCAGCAAGAGCCATGAAGCTTTCTTT.

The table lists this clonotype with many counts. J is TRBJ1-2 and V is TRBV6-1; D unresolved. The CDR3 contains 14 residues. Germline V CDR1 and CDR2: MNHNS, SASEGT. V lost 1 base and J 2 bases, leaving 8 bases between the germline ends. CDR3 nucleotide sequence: TGTGCCAGCAGTGAAGGGGCACCCAACTATGGCTACACCTTC. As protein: CASSEGAPNYGYTF.

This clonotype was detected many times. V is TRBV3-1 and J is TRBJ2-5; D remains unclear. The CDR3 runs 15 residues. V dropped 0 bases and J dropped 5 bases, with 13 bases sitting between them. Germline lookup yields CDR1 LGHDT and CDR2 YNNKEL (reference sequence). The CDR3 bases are TGTGCCAGCAGCCAAGAGGTATCTTCATCGGAGACCCAGTACTTC. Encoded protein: CASSQEVSSSETQYF.

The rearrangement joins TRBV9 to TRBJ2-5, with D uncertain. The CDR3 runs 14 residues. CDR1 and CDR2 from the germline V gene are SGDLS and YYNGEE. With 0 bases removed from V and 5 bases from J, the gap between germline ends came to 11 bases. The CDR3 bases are TGTGCCAGCAGCGTAGCCGGGTCCGCGGAGACCCAGTACTTC. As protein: CASSVAGSAETQYF.

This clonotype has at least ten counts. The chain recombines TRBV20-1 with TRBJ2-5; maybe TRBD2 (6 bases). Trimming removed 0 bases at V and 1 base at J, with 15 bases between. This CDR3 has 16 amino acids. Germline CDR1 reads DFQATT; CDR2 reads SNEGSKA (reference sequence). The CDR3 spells CSARDGSGRTQETQYF. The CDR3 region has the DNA TGCAGTGCTAGAGACGGGAGCGGGCGGACCCAAGAGACCCAGTACTTC.

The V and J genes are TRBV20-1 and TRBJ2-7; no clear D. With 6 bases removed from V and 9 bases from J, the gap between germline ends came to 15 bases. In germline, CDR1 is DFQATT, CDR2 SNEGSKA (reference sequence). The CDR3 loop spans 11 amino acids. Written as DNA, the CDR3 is TGCAGTGCCAATCGGGCGACTGGGCAGTACTTC. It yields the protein CSANRATGQYF.

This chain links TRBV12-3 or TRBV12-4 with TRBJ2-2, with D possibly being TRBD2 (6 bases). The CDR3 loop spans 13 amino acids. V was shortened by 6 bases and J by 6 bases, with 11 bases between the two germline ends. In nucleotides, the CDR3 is TGTGCCAGCAGCCGGACTACCTCCGGGGAGCTGTTTTTT. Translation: CASSRTTSGELFF.

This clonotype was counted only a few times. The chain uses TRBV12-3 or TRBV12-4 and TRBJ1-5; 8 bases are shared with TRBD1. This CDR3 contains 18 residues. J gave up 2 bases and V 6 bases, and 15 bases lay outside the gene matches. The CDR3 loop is CASSPSQGQTGGNQPQHF. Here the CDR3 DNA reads TGTGCCAGCAGCCCGAGCCAAGGACAGACAGGGGGCAATCAGCCCCAGCATTTT.

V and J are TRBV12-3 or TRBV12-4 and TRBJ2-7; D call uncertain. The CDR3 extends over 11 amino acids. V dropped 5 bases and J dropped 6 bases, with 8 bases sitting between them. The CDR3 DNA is TGTGCCAGCAGTGCAGCTCGCGAGCAGTACTTC. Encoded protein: CASSAAREQYF.

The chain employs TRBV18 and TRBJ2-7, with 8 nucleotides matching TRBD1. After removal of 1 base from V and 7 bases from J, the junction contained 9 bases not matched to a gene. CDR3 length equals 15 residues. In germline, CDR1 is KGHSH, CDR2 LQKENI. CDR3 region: CASSPQGQVGEEQYF. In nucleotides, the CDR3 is TGTGCCAGCTCACCACAGGGACAGGTAGGGGAGGAGCAGTACTTC.

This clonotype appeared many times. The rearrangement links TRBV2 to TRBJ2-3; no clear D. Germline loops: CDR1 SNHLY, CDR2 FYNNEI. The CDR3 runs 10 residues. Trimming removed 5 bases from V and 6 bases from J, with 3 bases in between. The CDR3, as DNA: TGTGCCAGCAGTTGGGATACGCAGTATTTT. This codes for CASSWDTQYF.

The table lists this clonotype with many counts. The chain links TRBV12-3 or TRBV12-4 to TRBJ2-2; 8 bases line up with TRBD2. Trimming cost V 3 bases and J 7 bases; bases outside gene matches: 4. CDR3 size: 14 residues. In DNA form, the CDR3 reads TGTGCCAGCAGTTTCACCGGGGGGGACGGGGAGCTGTTTTTT. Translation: CASSFTGGDGELFF.